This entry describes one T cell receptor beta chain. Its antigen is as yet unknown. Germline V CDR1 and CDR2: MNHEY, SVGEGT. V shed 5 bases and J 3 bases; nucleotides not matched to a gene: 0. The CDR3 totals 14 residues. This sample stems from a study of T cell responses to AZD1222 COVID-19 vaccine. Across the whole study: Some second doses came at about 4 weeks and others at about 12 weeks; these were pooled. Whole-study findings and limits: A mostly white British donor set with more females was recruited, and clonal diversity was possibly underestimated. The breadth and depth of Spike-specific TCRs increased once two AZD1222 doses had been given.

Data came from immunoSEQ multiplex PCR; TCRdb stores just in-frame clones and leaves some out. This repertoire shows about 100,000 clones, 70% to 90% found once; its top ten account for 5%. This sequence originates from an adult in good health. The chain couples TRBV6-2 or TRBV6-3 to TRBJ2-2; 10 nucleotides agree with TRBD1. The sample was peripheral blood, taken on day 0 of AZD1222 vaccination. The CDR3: CASSGQGDTGELFF. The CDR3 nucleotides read TGTGCCAGCAGTGGACAGGGGGACACCGGGGAGCTGTTTTTT.